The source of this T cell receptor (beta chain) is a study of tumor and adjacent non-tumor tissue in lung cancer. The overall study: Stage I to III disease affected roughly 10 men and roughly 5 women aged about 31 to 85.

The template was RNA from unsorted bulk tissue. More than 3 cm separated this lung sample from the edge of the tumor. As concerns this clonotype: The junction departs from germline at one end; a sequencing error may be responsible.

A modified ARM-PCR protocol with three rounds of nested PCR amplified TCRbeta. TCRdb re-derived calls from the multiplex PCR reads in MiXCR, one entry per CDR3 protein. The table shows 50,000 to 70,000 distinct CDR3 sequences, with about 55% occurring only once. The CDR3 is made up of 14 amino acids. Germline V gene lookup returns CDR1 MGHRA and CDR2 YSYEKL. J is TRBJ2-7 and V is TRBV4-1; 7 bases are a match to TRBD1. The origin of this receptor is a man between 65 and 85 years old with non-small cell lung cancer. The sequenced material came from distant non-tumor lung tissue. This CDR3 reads CACSMTGPPYEQYF. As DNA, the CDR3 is TGCGCCTGCAGCATGACAGGGCCGCCTTACGAGCAGTACTTC.